The 30 T cell receptor beta chains in this list originate from one sample, sequenced in a study of CD8 T cells in Susac syndrome. The RNA, about 0.45 to 1 ug, was put through reverse transcription using random hexamers. TCRdb independently ran MiXCR on the immunoSEQ multiplex PCR reads; one entry per CDR3 protein. The sample has around 190,000 distinct CDR3 sequences, 85% to 95% seen once. Sequenced sample: CD4+ T cells from PBMCs. These receptors were collected from a human donor in good health.

V gene TRBV7-2 combines with J gene TRBJ1-2; D gene ambiguous. V was cut by 4 bases and J by 8 bases, with 11 bases left in between. The CDR3 runs 12 residues. Germline V gives CDR1 SGHTA, CDR2 FQGNSA. The chain's CDR3 is CASSSPLRGYTF. The CDR3 nucleotides read TGTGCCAGCAGCTCCCCCCTTAGGGGCTACACCTTC. Full variable domain (rest looked up from reference TRBV7-2 and TRBJ1-2): GAGVSQSPSNKVTEKGKDVELRCDPISGHTALYWYRQSLGQGLEFLIYFQGNSAPDKSGLPSDRFSAERTGGSVSTLTIQRTQQEDSAVYLCASSSPLRGYTFGSGTRLTVV.

The rearrangement links TRBV4-2 to TRBJ2-5; either TRBD1 or TRBD2 may fit D (5 bases each). The CDR3 has 15 amino acids. Germline CDR1 and CDR2: LGHNA and YNFKEQ. Trimming cost V 0 bases and J 7 bases, with 15 bases left between them. In DNA, the CDR3 is TGTGCCAGCAGCCAAGACGTATCTGGGGGTCGGACCCAGTACTTC. This codes for CASSQDVSGGRTQYF.

The chain carries TRBV5-4 and TRBJ2-3; the match to TRBD1 covers 10 bases. V was clipped by 4 bases and J by 2 bases; unmatched bases: 7. CDR3 length: 16 amino acids. Germline CDR1 is SGHNT and CDR2 is YYREEE (reference sequence). CDR3 nucleotide sequence: TGTGCCAGCAGCCGGACGGGACAGGGGCTCACAGATACGCAGTATTTT. This translates into CASSRTGQGLTDTQYF. The full variable domain, completed using reference TRBV5-4 and TRBJ2-3, is ETGVTQSPTHLIKTRGQQVTLRCSSQSGHNTVSWYQQALGQGPQFIFQYYREEENGRGNFPPRFSGLQFPNYSSELNVNALELDDSALYLCASSRTGQGLTDTQYFGPGTRLTVL.

The gene calls are TRBV5-1 and TRBJ1-5; 10 bases agree with TRBD1. Germline assignment: CDR1 SGHRS and CDR2 YFSETQ. V lost 6 bases to trimming and J lost 5 bases; unmatched junction nucleotides: 11. The CDR3 consists of 16 residues. CDR3 bases: TGCGCCAGCACCATCCGGGACAGGGGCCGAGATCAGCCCCAGCATTTT. It translates to CASTIRDRGRDQPQHF.

This chain uses TRBV12-3 or TRBV12-4 with TRBJ2-2; D may be TRBD1 (6 bases). This CDR3 contains 15 residues. V was trimmed by 3 bases and J by 3 bases, leaving 11 bases between them. The CDR3 sequence is CASSLDSWYTGELFF. The CDR3 DNA reads as TGTGCCAGCAGTTTGGACAGTTGGTACACCGGGGAGCTGTTTTTT.

This sequence joins TRBV3-1 and TRBJ2-5; TRBD1 might be the D (6 bases). The V gene's germline CDR1 is LGHDT and CDR2 YNNKEL (reference sequence). The CDR3 loop spans 14 amino acids. V gave up 1 base and J gave up 1 base, with 7 bases separating them. The CDR3 DNA reads as TGTGCCAGCAGCCAAGTGGGGGCCCAAGAGACCCAGTACTTC. Amino acid sequence: CASSQVGAQETQYF.

The rearrangement joins TRBV28 to TRBJ2-1; tentative D call: TRBD1 (6 bases). Germline CDR1 MDHEN, CDR2 SYDVKM. The CDR3 has 14 residues. The V end was cut by 5 bases, the J end by 6 bases, with 14 bases between. The CDR3 DNA reads TGTGCCAGCAGTGCCCCGGGACACGGCAATGAGCAGTTCTTC. The encoded protein is CASSAPGHGNEQFF.

The chain is built from TRBV9 and TRBJ2-3; TRBD1 matches 8 bases. CDR3 length: 15 residues. The V gene end was trimmed by 5 bases and the J gene end by 0 bases; junction bases not matched to a gene: 5. Germline lookup yields CDR1 SGDLS and CDR2 YYNGEE. CDR3 region: CASSYRGTSTDTQYF. The CDR3 nucleotides read TGTGCCAGCAGTTACAGGGGGACTAGCACAGATACGCAGTATTTT.

The chain combines TRBV7-2 with TRBJ1-3; no clear D gene. This CDR3 is 13 amino acids long. Between the trimmed V and J ends, which lost 3 bases and 7 bases, there was a span of 10 bases. Germline V gene sequence: CDR1 SGHTA, CDR2 FQGNSA. CDR3 DNA sequence: TGTGCCAGCAGCTTGAAGGGTGGGAACACCATATATTTT. Protein: CASSLKGGNTIYF.

This rearrangement joins TRBV6-1 to TRBJ2-4; 9 bases fit TRBD1. The CDR3 has 16 residues. Germline V lookup: CDR1 MNHNS, CDR2 SASEGT. V gave up 4 bases and J gave up 1 base; unmatched junction bases: 5. The CDR3 loop reads CASSALGTGAKNIQYF. CDR3 nucleotide sequence: TGTGCCAGCAGTGCCCTAGGGACAGGGGCCAAAAACATTCAGTACTTC.

This clonotype came up once. The genes are TRBV4-1 and TRBJ1-2; possibly TRBD1 for D (5 bases). This CDR3 comprises 14 residues. The germline V and J ends were trimmed by 0 bases and 2 bases, with 7 bases remaining between them. CDR1 and CDR2 from the germline V gene are MGHRA and YSYEKL. This CDR3 reads CASSQDEGNYGYTF. The DNA for the CDR3 is TGCGCCAGCAGCCAAGATGAGGGGAACTATGGCTACACCTTC.

V usage is TRBV12-3 or TRBV12-4 and J usage is TRBJ2-7; weak D call: TRBD1 (6 bases). Trimming removed 2 bases at V and 6 bases at J, with 11 bases between. The CDR3 totals 13 residues. The CDR3 loop is CASSLSGVGEQYF. Written as DNA, the CDR3 is TGTGCCAGCAGTTTATCAGGGGTAGGCGAGCAGTACTTC.

The V gene is TRBV7-9, the J gene TRBJ1-5; 7 bases fit TRBD1. The CDR3 extends over 15 amino acids. The V and J ends lost 1 base and 5 bases, in that order; junction bases with no gene match: 5. Germline CDR1 reads SEHNR; CDR2 reads FQNEAQ (reference sequence). Here the CDR3 reads CASSLGQGFHQPQHF. The CDR3 DNA reads TGTGCCAGCAGCTTAGGACAGGGTTTCCATCAGCCCCAGCATTTT.

This sequence joins TRBV29-1 and TRBJ1-1; unclear D gene. CDR3 size: 12 residues. Trimming cost V 8 bases and J 11 bases, with 21 bases left between them. Looked up from germline, CDR1 is SQVTM and CDR2 is ANQGSEA. CDR3 sequence (DNA): TGCAGCATTAGACCGGGCAACTTAAACGCTTTCTTT. Amino acid sequence: CSIRPGNLNAFF.

The J gene is TRBJ2-1, the V gene TRBV3-1; the match to TRBD2 covers 8 bases. The CDR3 is made up of 15 amino acids. Trimming took 4 bases from V and 3 from J; bases not matched to a gene: 5. Per the germline V gene, CDR1 is LGHDT and CDR2 is YNNKEL (reference sequence). CDR3 bases: TGTGCCAGCAGCCCCGGGACTAGGAGCTACAATGAGCAGTTCTTC. Translating gives CASSPGTRSYNEQFF.

V is TRBV7-2 and J is TRBJ1-2, with 9 bases aligning to TRBD1. After removal of 4 bases from V and 8 bases from J, the junction contained 5 bases not matched to a gene. CDR3 size: 13 residues. Germline V gene data show CDR1 as SGHTA and CDR2 as FQGNSA. DNA of the CDR3: TGTGCCAGCAGCTCGGACAGGGGAGTCGGCTACACCTTC. Residues: CASSSDRGVGYTF.

This chain uses TRBV16 with TRBJ2-7, with D possibly TRBD1 on 5 matching bases. The V gene's germline CDR1 is KGHSY and CDR2 FQNENV. Trimming stripped 3 bases from V and 4 bases from J, with 10 bases between. The CDR3 has 13 residues. This chain's CDR3 is CASSQLQDYEQYV. CDR3 bases: TGTGCCAGCAGCCAGCTACAGGATTACGAGCAGTACGTC.

This clonotype has just one count. The chain has TRBV11-1 and TRBJ1-6; perhaps TRBD1 as D (6 bases). V lost 2 bases to trimming and J lost 10 bases, with 9 bases between them. The CDR3 consists of 13 residues. From germline, CDR1 is SGHAT and CDR2 FQDESV (reference sequence). CDR3 residues: CASSLNRDSPLHF. The CDR3 DNA sequence: TGTGCCAGCAGCTTAAACAGGGACTCACCCCTCCACTTT. Combining the CDR3 with reference TRBV11-1 and TRBJ1-6 gives the whole variable domain EAEVAQSPRYKITEKSQAVAFWCDPISGHATLYWYRQILGQGPELLVQFQDESVVDDSQLPKDRFSAERLKGVDSTLKIQPAELGDSAMYLCASSLNRDSPLHFGNGTRLTVT.

The rearrangement links TRBV7-6 to TRBJ2-7, with 8 positions matching TRBD2. The CDR3 runs 15 residues. The ends lost 6 bases at V and 3 bases at J; junction bases unmatched: 10. CDR1 is SGHVS, CDR2 FNYEAQ, per germline. CDR3 sequence reads: CASSQAAGAIYEQYF. The CDR3 region has the DNA TGTGCCAGCAGTCAGGCAGCGGGGGCCATCTACGAGCAGTACTTC.

V is TRBV5-4 and J is TRBJ2-7; D uncertain. V lost 0 bases, J lost 1 base, and 8 bases lay in between. The CDR3 loop spans 14 amino acids. Germline V CDR1 and CDR2: SGHNT, YYREEE (reference sequence). CDR3 amino acids: CASSLEQGSYEQYF. CDR3 in DNA: TGTGCCAGCAGCTTGGAACAAGGATCCTACGAGCAGTACTTC.

The chain combines TRBV19 with TRBJ1-2, with TRBD1 as a possible D gene (5 bases). V lost 9 bases to trimming and J lost 6 bases, with 29 bases between them. The CDR3 runs to 17 residues. Germline-derived CDR1 and CDR2 are LNHDA and SQIVND (reference sequence). CDR3 nucleotide sequence: TGTGCCAGCAGACGACAAGGATCTCGGGGGATGGGGCATGGCTACACCTTC. Protein sequence: CASRRQGSRGMGHGYTF.

The genes are TRBV5-1 and TRBJ2-4; no definite D call. The CDR3 is made up of 15 amino acids. Germline V gene data show CDR1 as SGHRS and CDR2 as YFSETQ. V lost 4 bases, J lost 4 bases, and 15 bases lay in between. The CDR3 DNA is TGCGCCAGCAGCCCCGGACCGACTTCTAAAAACATTCAGTACTTC. It yields the protein CASSPGPTSKNIQYF. Variable domain in full (rest from reference TRBV5-1 and TRBJ2-4): KAGVTQTPRYLIKTRGQQVTLSCSPISGHRSVSWYQQTPGQGLQFLFEYFSETQRNKGNFPGRFSGRQFSNSRSEMNVSTLELGDSALYLCASSPGPTSKNIQYFGAGTRLSVL.

This chain uses TRBV12-3 or TRBV12-4 with TRBJ1-6; D gene ambiguous. V lost 6 bases and J lost 7, with 13 bases in between. The CDR3 loop spans 14 amino acids. CDR3 coding DNA: TGTGCCAGCAGCCCTGGACGGAACAATTCACCCCTCCACTTT. Translated: CASSPGRNNSPLHF.

The chain couples TRBV20-1 to TRBJ1-5; 7 bases line up with TRBD1. The CDR3 totals 16 residues. Germline trimming cut 2 bases from V and 3 bases from J; bases unmatched to any gene: 10. CDR1 DFQATT and CDR2 SNEGSKA come from the germline V gene (reference sequence). DNA for the CDR3: TGCAGTGCTAGACCTGGCCAAGGGGGCTACAATCAGCCCCAGCATTTT. Translated: CSARPGQGGYNQPQHF.

The V and J genes are TRBV27 and TRBJ2-1; no clear D. With 0 bases removed from V and 0 bases from J, the gap between germline ends came to 12 bases. The CDR3 spans 17 residues. Germline V gene lookup returns CDR1 MNHEY and CDR2 SMNVEV (reference sequence). As DNA, the CDR3 is TGTGCCAGCAGTTTATCGAAACACCCAAGCTCCTACAATGAGCAGTTCTTC. Amino acids: CASSLSKHPSSYNEQFF.

The chain is built from TRBV5-1 and TRBJ1-4; the D is unclear. CDR1 and CDR2 (germline): SGHRS, YFSETQ. V dropped 4 bases and J dropped 5 bases, with 9 bases sitting between them. CDR3 length equals 13 residues. Here the CDR3 DNA reads TGCGCCAGCAGCCCGGGAAGAAATGAAAAACTGTTTTTT. As protein: CASSPGRNEKLFF.

The CDR3 protein is CASSLGGTLPNEQFF. The CDR3 coding sequence is TGTGCCAGCAGTTTAGGGGGGACGCTCCCAAATGAGCAGTTCTTC. The chain couples TRBV27 to TRBJ2-1, with D possibly being TRBD2 (6 bases). The CDR3 consists of 15 residues. Trimming took 2 bases from V and 7 from J, leaving 15 bases between them. Germline V gene lookup returns CDR1 MNHEY and CDR2 SMNVEV (reference sequence).

The sample holds one count of this clonotype. This chain connects TRBV5-1 to TRBJ1-5, with D tentatively TRBD1 (5 bases). The CDR3 spans 14 residues. The germline V gene encodes CDR1 SGHRS and CDR2 YFSETQ. V lost 0 bases to trimming and J lost 4 bases, with 8 bases between them. CDR3 nucleotide sequence: TGCGCCAGCAGCTTGGCTCCAGGGAATCAGCCCCAGCATTTT. Its protein product is CASSLAPGNQPQHF.

The chain links TRBV28 to TRBJ2-2, with 8 positions matching TRBD1. This CDR3 comprises 15 residues. Germline lookup yields CDR1 MDHEN and CDR2 SYDVKM. V lost 3 bases and J lost 5; bases outside the gene matches: 5. The CDR3 DNA reads as TGTGCCAGCAGTTTCTCAGGGGGCAAGACCGGGGAGCTGTTTTTT. This encodes CASSFSGGKTGELFF.

The V gene is TRBV20-1, the J gene TRBJ1-2; 9 bases match TRBD1. Losses at the gene ends were 4 bases for V and 5 bases for J; bases not matched to a gene: 20. From germline, CDR1 is DFQATT and CDR2 SNEGSKA (reference sequence). This CDR3 comprises 18 residues. Here the CDR3 reads CSATSPQGANYGGYGYTF. The CDR3 nucleotides are TGCAGTGCTACCTCCCCACAGGGGGCAAATTATGGCGGTTATGGCTACACCTTC.